Listed here are 27 T cell receptor beta chains from one sample, sequenced in a study of blood T cell repertoires in COVID-19. This table comes from immunoSEQ multiplex PCR, and its TCRdb copy is limited to in-frame clones, with some not included. Among about 160,000 clones listed, 85% to 90% were seen once. The sequenced sample was peripheral blood. Receptors were obtained from a woman in her 70s with COVID-19, enrolled during active disease.

The V gene is TRBV7-8, the J gene TRBJ2-2; 8 positions agree with TRBD1. The germline V gene encodes CDR1 SGHVS and CDR2 FQNEAQ. There are 14 residues in the CDR3. V trimming: 4 bases; J trimming: 5 bases; junction bases outside the gene matches: 3. CDR3 DNA sequence: TGTGCCAGCAGCTGGGACAGGAGTACCGGGGAGCTGTTTTTT. It encodes CASSWDRSTGELFF.

In this sample, this clone turned up a few times. The CDR3 nucleotides read TGTGCCAGCAGAAGGCCGGGACTCCAAGAGACCCAGTACTTC. As protein: CASRRPGLQETQYF. This rearrangement joins TRBV2 to TRBJ2-5, with D perhaps matching TRBD2 (6 bases). Germline CDR1 and CDR2: SNHLY and FYNNEI. The CDR3 runs 14 residues. Trimming removed 6 bases at V and 1 base at J, with 12 bases between.

The rearrangement joins TRBV10-1 to TRBJ2-1, with TRBD2 as a possible D gene (6 bases). This CDR3 is built from 11 residues. CDR1 and CDR2 (germline): WNHNN, SYGVQD (reference sequence). The germline V and J ends were trimmed by 2 bases and 12 bases, with 8 bases remaining between them. CDR3 region: CASSEAGRQFF. The CDR3 DNA reads as TGCGCCAGCAGTGAGGCGGGGCGGCAGTTCTTC.

This chain connects TRBV10-1 to TRBJ1-3; tentative D call: TRBD1 (6 bases). Germline CDR1 and CDR2: WNHNN and SYGVQD (reference sequence). V dropped 8 bases and J dropped 4 bases, with 21 bases sitting between them. The length of the CDR3 is 16 residues. In DNA, the CDR3 is TGCGCCAGCTTGACTTGTAAGGGGGGGGCAGGAAACACCATATATTTT. This gives the protein CASLTCKGGAGNTIYF.

This clone came up once. The rearrangement links TRBV5-1 to TRBJ2-3; possibly TRBD1 for D (6 bases). The germline CDR1 and CDR2 sequences are SGHRS and YFSETQ. Trimming pared 4 bases from V and 0 bases from J, leaving 15 bases between. There are 16 residues in the CDR3. The CDR3 protein is CASSAAGTSSTDTQYF. CDR3 DNA: TGCGCCAGCAGCGCCGCCGGGACATCTAGCACAGATACGCAGTATTTT.

J is TRBJ1-5 and V is TRBV7-2; TRBD1 matches 7 bases. V trimming: 0 bases; J trimming: 5 bases; junction bases outside the gene matches: 4. The CDR3 sequence is 15 residues long. Germline values: CDR1 SGHTA, CDR2 FQGNSA. The CDR3 region is CASSLARGRDQPQHF. CDR3 coding DNA: TGTGCCAGCAGCTTAGCCAGGGGGAGAGATCAGCCCCAGCATTTT.

This chain uses TRBV7-9 with TRBJ2-7; 9 nucleotides agree with TRBD2. CDR1 SEHNR and CDR2 FQNEAQ come from the germline V gene (reference sequence). After removal of 6 bases from V and 6 bases from J, the junction contained 15 bases not matched to a gene. The CDR3 is made up of 16 amino acids. CDR3 amino acids: CASRPPSRGGAGEQYF. CDR3 coding DNA: TGTGCCAGCAGACCACCTTCACGCGGGGGGGCCGGCGAGCAGTACTTC.

The CDR3 loop is CASTLDSGDLPLHF. CDR3 DNA: TGTGCCAGCACCTTGGACAGTGGGGATCTACCCCTCCACTTT. The chain recombines TRBV2 with TRBJ1-6; D might be TRBD1 (6 bases). CDR1 SNHLY and CDR2 FYNNEI come from the germline V gene. V lost 7 bases and J lost 12, with 19 bases in between. There are 14 residues in the CDR3.

This chain joins TRBV28 and TRBJ1-1, with no clear D. The CDR3 is 13 residues long. Germline CDR1 is MDHEN and CDR2 is SYDVKM. Trimming pared 5 bases from V and 2 bases from J, leaving 9 bases between. DNA of the CDR3: TGTGCCAGCAGTCTCGGGGTCAACACTGAAGCTTTCTTT. Its protein product is CASSLGVNTEAFF.

The V gene is TRBV10-2, the J gene TRBJ2-7, with a possible D match to TRBD2 (6 bases). CDR1 and CDR2 from the germline V gene are WSHSY and SAAADI. The CDR3 extends over 16 amino acids. V was cut by 0 bases and J by 5 bases, with 17 bases left in between. CDR3 bases: TGCGCCAGCAGTGAGTCCCTAGCGCCCCCAAGGAACGAGCAGTACTTC. It translates to CASSESLAPPRNEQYF.

The chain has TRBV19 and TRBJ2-1; 8 bases are shared with TRBD1. This CDR3 spans 16 amino acids. CDR1 and CDR2 from the germline V gene are LNHDA and SQIVND (reference sequence). V shed 8 bases, J shed 0 bases, and the junction held 9 bases outside the gene matches. CDR3 bases: TGTGCCAGTGGTACCCTCGGGACAGGCTCCTACAATGAGCAGTTCTTC. Its protein product is CASGTLGTGSYNEQFF.

This clone was recorded once. The chain uses TRBV10-1 and TRBJ1-5; possible D gene TRBD1, 5 bases. CDR1 is WNHNN and CDR2 is SYGVQD in the germline V gene (reference sequence). V lost 6 bases and J 3 bases, leaving 9 bases between the germline ends. CDR3 size: 13 residues. Written as DNA, the CDR3 is TGCGCCAGCAGCCAGGGATTCAATCAGCCCCAGCATTTT. Its translation is CASSQGFNQPQHF.

On this clone: The sample holds other DNA sequences that translate to the same CDR3. The genes are TRBV7-9 and TRBJ1-4; 10 bases fit TRBD1. Germline lookup yields CDR1 SEHNR and CDR2 FQNEAQ (reference sequence). The CDR3 is 15 residues long. Losses at the gene ends were 4 bases for V and 7 bases for J; bases not matched to a gene: 6. CDR3 sequence: CASSYPGQGSEKLFF. CDR3 nucleotides: TGTGCCAGCAGCTACCCGGGACAGGGGAGTGAAAAACTGTTTTTT.

This chain connects TRBV12-3 or TRBV12-4 to TRBJ1-5, with 9 bases aligning to TRBD1. V lost 4 bases to trimming and J lost 5 bases; unmatched junction nucleotides: 0. The CDR3 loop spans 13 amino acids. The CDR3 protein is CASSWDRDQPQHF. The DNA for the CDR3 is TGTGCCAGCAGTTGGGACAGGGATCAGCCCCAGCATTTT.

The chain links TRBV10-2 to TRBJ2-7; 9 nucleotides agree with TRBD2. The J segment lost 2 bases and the V segment lost 1 base, leaving 3 bases of the junction unmatched. This CDR3 contains 15 residues. Germline V gene sequence: CDR1 WSHSY, CDR2 SAAADI. In DNA, the CDR3 is TGCGCCAGCAGTGAGTGGCGGGGGGGAACCTACGAGCAGTACTTC. Translating it yields CASSEWRGGTYEQYF.

The CDR3 reads CSFKSHSEQYF. Here the CDR3 DNA reads TGCAGTTTCAAGTCCCACTCCGAGCAGTACTTC. This chain links TRBV20-1 with TRBJ2-7; D unclear. The CDR3 is 11 amino acids. V shed 8 bases and J shed 6 bases, with 14 bases lying between them. Germline V gene sequence: CDR1 DFQATT, CDR2 SNEGSKA (reference sequence).

The gene calls are TRBV5-1 and TRBJ2-5; 9 nucleotides agree with TRBD1. Germline CDR1 reads SGHRS; CDR2 reads YFSETQ. This CDR3 contains 16 residues. Losses at the gene ends were 3 bases for V and 5 bases for J; bases not matched to a gene: 11. CDR3 nucleotides: TGCGCCAGCAGCTCTTCCCCACAGGGGGCGCGGGAGACCCAGTACTTC. Translation: CASSSSPQGARETQYF. The full variable domain, in which reference TRBV5-1 and TRBJ2-5 provide the parts outside the CDR3, is KAGVTQTPRYLIKTRGQQVTLSCSPISGHRSVSWYQQTPGQGLQFLFEYFSETQRNKGNFPGRFSGRQFSNSRSEMNVSTLELGDSALYLCASSSSPQGARETQYFGPGTRLLVL.

Notes on this clone: This sample includes further DNA sequences coding for the same CDR3. The V gene is TRBV19, the J gene TRBJ1-5; no firm D call. V shed 5 bases and J shed 6 bases, with 14 bases lying between them. The CDR3 covers 14 residues. CDR1 is LNHDA, CDR2 SQIVND, per germline (reference sequence). CDR3: CASSSSEARQPQHF. The CDR3 DNA is TGTGCCAGTAGTTCCTCGGAGGCCCGTCAGCCCCAGCATTTT.

CDR3 loop: CAISEGDSNQPQHF. CDR3 bases: TGTGCCATCAGTGAGGGAGATAGCAATCAGCCCCAGCATTTT. The chain is built from TRBV10-3 and TRBJ1-5, with D unresolved. The V end was cut by 2 bases, the J end by 0 bases, with 5 bases between. The germline V gene encodes CDR1 ENHRY and CDR2 SYGVKD. The CDR3 has 14 amino acids.

The V call is TRBV9, the J call TRBJ1-3; TRBD1 matches 8 bases. V was clipped by 0 bases and J by 6 bases; unmatched bases: 2. The CDR3 spans 14 residues. CDR1 and CDR2 from the germline V gene are SGDLS and YYNGEE. Here the CDR3 reads CASSVAGGSNTIYF. CDR3 DNA: TGTGCCAGCAGCGTAGCAGGGGGCTCAAACACCATATATTTT.

The chain employs TRBV5-1 and TRBJ2-7, with a weak D call TRBD2 (7 bases). V shed 0 bases and J shed 3 bases, with 22 bases lying between them. CDR1 SGHRS and CDR2 YFSETQ come from the germline V gene. CDR3 size: 18 residues. DNA for the CDR3: TGCGCCAGCAGCTTGGGGCCGGCGGGGGCCACGACGGACTACGAGCAGTACTTC. Its protein is CASSLGPAGATTDYEQYF.

This clone was observed a handful of times. The chain combines TRBV18 with TRBJ1-2; 7 nucleotides line up with TRBD1. Losses at the gene ends were 2 bases for V and 4 bases for J; bases not matched to a gene: 7. The V gene's germline CDR1 is KGHSH and CDR2 LQKENI. This CDR3 is built from 15 residues. This CDR3 reads CASSPGNQGGYGYTF. The CDR3 DNA reads TGTGCCAGCTCACCAGGAAACCAGGGGGGCTATGGCTACACCTTC.

The chain is built from TRBV20-1 and TRBJ2-5; 13 bases line up with TRBD2. This CDR3 is 15 amino acids long. Germline loops: CDR1 DFQATT, CDR2 SNEGSKA (reference sequence). Trimming took 3 bases from V and 5 from J; bases not matched to a gene: 6. CDR3 sequence reads: CSASTSGGALETQYF. The CDR3 bases are TGCAGTGCTAGTACTAGCGGGGGGGCTCTGGAGACCCAGTACTTC.

V usage is TRBV5-6 and J usage is TRBJ1-2; D possibly corresponds to TRBD1 (5 bases). Trimming cost V 0 bases and J 5 bases, with 11 bases left between them. The CDR3 is 14 residues long. Per the germline V gene, CDR1 is SGHDT and CDR2 is YYEEEE. CDR3 sequence (DNA): TGTGCCAGCAGCTTGGTGCAGGGAGGGTATGGCTACACCTTC. Translation gives CASSLVQGGYGYTF.

The V and J genes are TRBV19 and TRBJ1-5; 9 bases align to TRBD1. After removal of 4 bases from V and 6 bases from J, the junction contained 7 bases not matched to a gene. Germline V lookup: CDR1 LNHDA, CDR2 SQIVND (reference sequence). The CDR3 length is 15 residues. CDR3 nucleotides: TGTGCCAGTAGTAACACAGGGGGCCAGGGTCAGCCCCAGCATTTT. Encoded protein: CASSNTGGQGQPQHF.

The rearrangement uses TRBV6-1 and TRBJ2-7, with 7 bases matching TRBD1. The CDR3 runs 14 residues. Looked up from germline, CDR1 is MNHNS and CDR2 is SASEGT. Trimming at V came to 1 base and at J to 4 bases, leaving 4 bases not matched to a gene. The CDR3 region is CASSEGDSHYEQYF. In DNA, the CDR3 is TGTGCCAGCAGTGAAGGGGACAGCCATTACGAGCAGTACTTC.

This clone was observed a single time. CDR3 bases: TGTGCCAGCAGTTTACCTGGGACAGGGGGCAGGGCTTTCTTT. Its protein is CASSLPGTGGRAFF. The chain links TRBV28 to TRBJ1-1; 12 bases agree with TRBD1. Trimming cost V 2 bases and J 11 bases; bases outside gene matches: 6. CDR3 length: 14 amino acids. Germline CDR1 and CDR2: MDHEN and SYDVKM.